The 10 T cell receptor beta chains below were found in one sample sequenced in a study of T cells in Graves' hyperthyroidism and ophthalmopathy. The CDR3 regions of TCR beta were amplified from RNA transcripts. Primed by the HTBI set, a first-round RT-PCR was run on the TCR CDR3. TCRdb reanalysed the multiplex PCR reads using MiXCR and keeps one entry per CDR3 protein. The profile shows about 740,000 distinct CDR3 sequences, around 15% of them singletons. The sequenced material came from blood. Source of these receptors: a young woman with Graves' hyperthyroidism.

Concerning this clonotype: One end of the junction fails to match germline, which may point to a read error. The rearrangement joins TRBV7-7 to TRBJ2-2; weak D call: TRBD2 (5 bases). The germline V gene encodes CDR1 SSHAT and CDR2 FNYEAQ (reference sequence). This CDR3 has 14 amino acids. The CDR3 region is CASSLESGSGELFF. The CDR3 DNA reads TGTGCTAGCAGCTTAGAAAGCGGTTCCGGGGAGCTGTTTTTT.

The table lists this clonotype with many counts. The J gene is TRBJ2-7, the V gene TRBV6-1; 7 nucleotides agree with TRBD1. The CDR3 sequence is 14 residues long. Unmatched junction bases numbered 10, after V lost 8 bases and J lost 3 bases. CDR1 and CDR2 (germline): MNHNS, SASEGT. The DNA for the CDR3 is TGTGCCAGCTTAAACGCCGGGACAGTCTACGAGCAGTACTTC. Amino acid sequence: CASLNAGTVYEQYF.

Comment on this clonotype: Possible read error: a much larger clone is one base away. J is TRBJ2-7 and V is TRBV27, with TRBD2 matching over 9 bases. V lost 5 bases and J lost 7; bases outside the gene matches: 9. This CDR3 region has 14 residues. The germline V gene has CDR1 MNHEY and CDR2 SMNVEV (reference sequence). The CDR3 region is CASSPRTSVDEQYF. In DNA, the CDR3 is TGTGCCAGCAGTCCACGGACTAGCGTTGATGAGCAGTACTTC.

This clonotype has a count of ten or more. This sequence joins TRBV29-1 and TRBJ1-1; D unresolved. This CDR3 has 13 residues. Germline V gene sequence: CDR1 SQVTM, CDR2 ANQGSEA. Trimming pared 6 bases from V and 7 bases from J, leaving 18 bases between. The CDR3 sequence is CSVPAVDLDEAFF. CDR3 coding DNA: TGCAGCGTCCCAGCAGTCGACCTTGATGAAGCTTTCTTT.

This clonotype has at least ten counts. This chain links TRBV12-3 or TRBV12-4 with TRBJ1-1; 9 nucleotides match TRBD1. V shed 5 bases, J shed 4 bases, and the junction held 2 bases outside the gene matches. This CDR3 comprises 13 residues. CDR3 protein: CASSGQGSTEAFF. The CDR3 DNA reads TGTGCCAGCAGTGGACAGGGGAGCACTGAAGCTTTCTTT.

This clonotype was seen at least ten times. The chain joins TRBV2 to TRBJ1-1; a weak D match, TRBD1 (6 bases). The CDR3 covers 15 residues. CDR1 and CDR2 (germline): SNHLY, FYNNEI. Trimming stripped 6 bases from V and 1 base from J, with 15 bases between. CDR3 loop: CASSKRGGSNTEAFF. Written as DNA, the CDR3 is TGTGCCAGCAGCAAAAGGGGGGGCTCGAACACTGAAGCTTTCTTT.

The sample holds many counts of this clonotype. The chain employs TRBV7-9 and TRBJ2-1; 7 bases map to TRBD2. Trimming took 5 bases from V and 3 from J; bases not matched to a gene: 7. The CDR3 extends over 15 amino acids. Germline V CDR1 and CDR2: SEHNR, FQNEAQ (reference sequence). CDR3 protein: CASSPRLADYNEQFF. For the CDR3, the DNA is TGTGCCAGCAGCCCCAGGCTAGCGGACTACAATGAGCAGTTCTTC.

A remark on this clonotype: Just one base apart from a much larger clone, this may be a read error. No conserved phenylalanine or tryptophan is present at the end of the CDR3, so a read error is the likely explanation. This sequence joins TRBV7-3 and TRBJ2-3; 7 nucleotides align to TRBD2. V shed 1 base and J 1 base; nucleotides not matched to a gene: 8. Germline V gene sequence: CDR1 SGHTA, CDR2 FQGTGA. There are 17 residues in the CDR3. The CDR3 nucleotides read TGTGCCAGCAGCTTAAGAGGGAGCGGGACCCGCACAGATACGCAGTATCTT. It yields the protein CASSLRGSGTRTDTQYL.

This clonotype was found many times. This rearrangement joins TRBV27 to TRBJ1-1; D remains ambiguous. The CDR3 runs 14 residues. Trimming removed 6 bases from V and 0 bases from J, with 11 bases in between. Germline values: CDR1 MNHEY, CDR2 SMNVEV (reference sequence). This chain's CDR3 is CASSLSGVNTEAFF. The CDR3 region has the DNA TGTGCCAGCAGCCTCAGTGGGGTGAACACTGAAGCTTTCTTT.

This clonotype was found once. The chain employs TRBV7-2 and TRBJ2-3; 16 nucleotides line up with TRBD2. V trimming: 5 bases; J trimming: 3 bases; junction bases outside the gene matches: 11. Germline V gene sequence: CDR1 SGHTA, CDR2 FQGNSA. The CDR3 runs 19 residues. The CDR3 DNA follows: TGTGCCAGCAGCACGAGGGGACTAGCGGGGGGGGAAGGGACAGATACGCAGTATTTT. Its protein product is CASSTRGLAGGEGTDTQYF.